What follows describes a single TCR beta chain. What it binds is not known. Between the trimmed V and J ends, which lost 5 bases and 2 bases, there was a span of 9 bases. Per the germline V gene, CDR1 is SNHLY and CDR2 is FYNNEI. This CDR3 contains 14 residues. TCRdb recomputed calls from the RT-PCR reads with MiXCR, one row per CDR3 protein. The table includes under 500,000 distinct CDR3 sequences, around 9.9% detected once. The source of the sample is a study of response to subunit inactivated influenza vaccine. Study results and caveats: Each seasonal influenza vaccination, the authors suggested, recruits few new T cells.

The receptor was derived from a man between 50 and 59 years old who received an inactivated influenza vaccine. The rearrangement uses TRBV2 and TRBJ2-2; D perhaps matches TRBD2 (6 bases). Here the sequenced sample was PBMCs from blood, taken 40 to 50 days after vaccination. CDR3 loop: CASSQTRNTGELFF. The CDR3 coding sequence is TGTGCCAGCAGTCAGACTAGAAACACCGGGGAGCTGTTTTTT.